This TCR beta chain was sequenced during a study of shared clonotypes between healthy human individuals. Authors' analysis steps: Without quality scores, immunoSEQ junctional reads could not be filtered like full-length reads. The assay was immunoSEQ multiplex PCR, and TCRdb's table has in-frame clones only and misses some. D and trimming come from the DNA, and the V and J calls and clone size come from that table. The sample has millions of clones; 85% to 95% are singletons. CD4+ cells yielded CD45RA+ naive and CD45RA-negative memory subsets. The CDR3 is made up of 14 amino acids. With 3 bases removed from V and 13 bases from J, the gap between germline ends came to 16 bases. Germline loops: CDR1 SGHDN, CDR2 FVKESK.

This receptor was taken from a man between 18 and 29 years old in good health. This sequence joins TRBV14 and TRBJ1-6; tentatively, D is TRBD1 (5 bases). The sequenced sample consisted of naive CD4+ T cells sorted from blood. Indicated subset: CD45RA+ positively selected. The CDR3 is CASSHRDRTSPLHF. The CDR3 DNA reads TGTGCCAGCAGCCACCGGGACCGAACCTCTCCCCTCCACTTT.